Presented here are 25 T cell receptor beta chains from one specimen sequenced in a study of identical twins. MiXCR, run by TCRdb on the 5' RACE reads, gives a single entry per CDR3 protein. The repertoire holds 250,000 or so distinct CDR3 sequences, with 5.5% to 7% as singletons. These sequences were also reported in another study, on yellow fever vaccine responses in identical twins.

Sequencing was performed on memory (CD45RO+) T cells sorted from blood. The receptors come from a young woman in good health.

This rearrangement joins TRBV2 to TRBJ2-2; 8 bases map to TRBD1. The trim removed 5 bases at V and 6 bases at J, leaving 5 bases unmatched. This CDR3 contains 14 residues. Germline V gives CDR1 SNHLY, CDR2 FYNNEI. The DNA of the CDR3 is TGTGCCAGCAGTCCGGACAGGGCGGCCGGGGAGCTGTTTTTT. Translation: CASSPDRAAGELFF.

This clonotype occurred many times. This rearrangement joins TRBV6-1 to TRBJ1-6; no firm D call. Deletions cut 5 bases from V and 7 bases from J, with 9 bases between. The CDR3 covers 13 residues. CDR1 and CDR2 (germline): MNHNS, SASEGT. CDR3: CASSQRENSPLHF. The CDR3, as DNA: TGTGCCAGCAGTCAACGGGAGAATTCACCCCTCCACTTT.

This clonotype was observed at least ten times. V usage is TRBV7-8 and J usage is TRBJ1-4; the match to TRBD1 covers 10 bases. Germline CDR1 and CDR2: SGHVS and FQNEAQ. CDR3 length: 16 residues. V gave up 3 bases and J gave up 1 base; unmatched junction bases: 2. CDR3 nucleotides: TGTGCCAGCAGCTTCGGGACAGGGGAAACTAATGAAAAACTGTTTTTT. Amino acids: CASSFGTGETNEKLFF. Full variable domain (missing parts from reference TRBV7-8 and TRBJ1-4): GAGVSQSPRYKVAKRGQDVALRCDPISGHVSLFWYQQALGQGPEFLTYFQNEAQLDKSGLPSDRFFAERPEGSVSTLKIQRTQQEDSAVYLCASSFGTGETNEKLFFGSGTQLSVL.

This clonotype was counted ten times or more. The V gene is TRBV7-3, the J gene TRBJ2-2; a weak D match, TRBD1 (5 bases). Germline V gene sequence: CDR1 SGHTA, CDR2 FQGTGA. V was clipped by 5 bases and J by 1 base, with 8 bases between them. The CDR3 is 14 residues long. CDR3 region: CASSTGQNTGELFF. The CDR3 region has the DNA TGTGCCAGCAGCACCGGACAGAACACCGGGGAGCTGTTTTTT.

The rearrangement joins TRBV7-9 to TRBJ2-5; D is uncertain. V was cut by 5 bases and J by 3 bases, with 16 bases left in between. CDR1 SEHNR and CDR2 FQNEAQ come from the germline V gene (reference sequence). The CDR3 sequence is 15 residues long. The CDR3 here is CASSRSPGLKETQYF. The DNA of the CDR3 is TGTGCCAGCAGCCGAAGTCCGGGCCTTAAAGAGACCCAGTACTTC.

A few counts support this clonotype. CDR3 sequence: CSVGTGVGGYTF. DNA for the CDR3: TGCAGCGTGGGGACAGGGGTTGGTGGCTACACCTTC. The V call is TRBV29-1, the J call TRBJ1-2, with TRBD1 identical over 10 bases. The CDR3 is made up of 12 amino acids. Germline CDR1 reads SQVTM; CDR2 reads ANQGSEA. The V and J ends lost 6 bases and 7 bases, in that order; junction bases with no gene match: 5. Looking up the rest from reference TRBV29-1 and TRBJ1-2 gives the full variable domain: SAVISQKPSRDICQRGTSLTIQCQVDSQVTMMFWYRQQPGQSLTLIATANQGSEATYESGFVIDKFPISRPNLTFSTLTVSNMSPEDSSIYLCSVGTGVGGYTFGSGTRLTVV.

There are many counts of this clonotype. V gene TRBV29-1 combines with J gene TRBJ2-1; 10 bases fit TRBD1. This CDR3 contains 13 residues. V shed 8 bases and J 8 bases; nucleotides not matched to a gene: 9. CDR1 is SQVTM and CDR2 is ANQGSEA in the germline V gene. CDR3 coding DNA: TGCAGCCACCCGGGACAGGGGATCTATGAGCAGTTCTTC. Protein sequence: CSHPGQGIYEQFF.

This clonotype was seen only a few times. The CDR3 DNA reads TGCAGTGCTAGCATGGGACTAGCACATGAGCAGTTCTTC. Translating gives CSASMGLAHEQFF. The gene calls are TRBV20-1 and TRBJ2-1; 9 bases match TRBD2. The junction had 5 bases not matched to a gene; V was cut back by 3 bases and J by 8 bases. The CDR3 is 13 residues long. Germline values: CDR1 DFQATT, CDR2 SNEGSKA (reference sequence).

This clonotype was counted between two and nine times. The CDR3 reads CASSLGRRHTGELFF. CDR3 nucleotides: TGTGCCAGCAGTTTAGGACGGCGTCACACCGGGGAGCTGTTTTTT. The chain links TRBV28 to TRBJ2-2; D gene uncertain. V was clipped by 2 bases and J by 3 bases, with 10 bases between them. This CDR3 comprises 15 residues. The germline V gene encodes CDR1 MDHEN and CDR2 SYDVKM.

This clonotype was detected many times. The chain recombines TRBV6-5 with TRBJ1-6; D unclear. CDR3 length: 14 amino acids. Trimming cost V 2 bases and J 10 bases, with 12 bases left between them. The germline V gene has CDR1 MNHEY and CDR2 SVGAGI. Here the CDR3 reads CASSYARENSPLHF. The CDR3 DNA follows: TGTGCCAGCAGTTACGCCCGAGAAAACTCACCCCTCCACTTT.

This clonotype was detected only a few times. The V call is TRBV27, the J call TRBJ2-1; no clear D gene. The CDR3 extends over 13 amino acids. V was pared by 6 bases and J by 7 bases, with 13 bases between. The germline V gene encodes CDR1 MNHEY and CDR2 SMNVEV (reference sequence). The CDR3 loop is CASSLFFGNEQFF. The CDR3 bases are TGTGCCAGCAGCCTCTTCTTCGGGAATGAGCAGTTCTTC.

This clonotype was counted at least ten times. V gene TRBV6-4 combines with J gene TRBJ2-1; TRBD1 might be the D (6 bases). The CDR3 runs to 13 residues. Trimming took off 3 bases at V and 10 bases at J, with 13 bases between the two ends. CDR1 MRHNA and CDR2 SNTAGT come from the germline V gene. CDR3 residues: CASSEGATGEQFF. CDR3 nucleotides: TGTGCCAGCAGTGAGGGGGCTACGGGAGAGCAGTTCTTC.

This clonotype was observed a few times. The chain joins TRBV11-2 to TRBJ1-1; D not resolved. Germline V gives CDR1 SGHAT, CDR2 FQNNGV. V dropped 0 bases and J dropped 5 bases, with 13 bases sitting between them. The CDR3 length is 15 residues. Here the CDR3 DNA reads TGTGCCAGCAGCTTAGAGGGAAAGACCCGAACTGAAGCTTTCTTT. It encodes CASSLEGKTRTEAFF.

V usage is TRBV3-1 and J usage is TRBJ2-3; 13 bases are a match to TRBD2. J lost 6 bases, V lost 2 bases, and 8 bases had no gene match. Germline V gene data show CDR1 as LGHDT and CDR2 as YNNKEL (reference sequence). This CDR3 contains 17 residues. In DNA form, the CDR3 reads TGTGCCAGCAGCCAATGGAGAACTAGCGGGAGGGGGGATACGCAGTATTTT. Amino acids: CASSQWRTSGRGDTQYF.

This clonotype was seen ten or more times. The V and J genes are TRBV4-1 and TRBJ2-1, with D possibly called TRBD1 or TRBD2 (5 bases each). The V gene's germline CDR1 is MGHRA and CDR2 YSYEKL. Trimming stripped 0 bases from V and 4 bases from J, with 10 bases between. This CDR3 is 15 amino acids long. The CDR3 coding sequence is TGCGCCAGCAGCCAAGACGGGACGGTATACAATGAGCAGTTCTTC. It yields the protein CASSQDGTVYNEQFF.

This clonotype was detected ten times or more. The DNA of the CDR3 is TGTGCCAGCTCCCGGGGTGGACTAGCCCCGGATCGGCAGTACTTC. Protein sequence: CASSRGGLAPDRQYF. This chain uses TRBV9 with TRBJ2-7; 8 bases match TRBD2. Germline lookup yields CDR1 SGDLS and CDR2 YYNGEE. The CDR3 totals 15 residues. V was pared by 7 bases and J by 9 bases, with 18 bases of the junction left unmatched.

The table lists this clonotype with many counts. This sequence joins TRBV12-3 or TRBV12-4 and TRBJ2-2; 12 positions match TRBD1. This CDR3 is built from 17 residues. Losses at the gene ends were 2 bases for V and 6 bases for J; bases not matched to a gene: 7. CDR3 in DNA: TGTGCCAGCAGTTTACATGGGACAGGGGGCTGGTCCGGGGAGCTGTTTTTT. The encoded protein is CASSLHGTGGWSGELFF.

This clonotype has a handful of counts. The chain joins TRBV20-1 to TRBJ2-3; D may correspond to TRBD1 or TRBD2 (6 bases each). The ends were cut back, 1 base at V and 3 bases at J, with 14 bases in the middle. The CDR3 totals 15 residues. CDR1 and CDR2 (germline): DFQATT, SNEGSKA (reference sequence). The CDR3: CSARVWGAGTDTQYF. CDR3 nucleotides: TGCAGTGCTAGAGTCTGGGGGGCCGGGACAGATACGCAGTATTTT.

This clonotype was picked up many times. The chain uses TRBV7-9 and TRBJ2-1; TRBD2 aligns across 7 bases. The V and J ends lost 3 bases and 3 bases, in that order; junction bases with no gene match: 5. The CDR3 consists of 15 residues. CDR1 is SEHNR and CDR2 is FQNEAQ in the germline V gene (reference sequence). This CDR3 reads CASSFGGSRYNEQFF. The CDR3 DNA is TGTGCCAGCAGCTTTGGCGGGAGCCGCTACAATGAGCAGTTCTTC.

This chain uses TRBV6-5 with TRBJ2-2; maybe TRBD2 (7 bases). Trimming removed 2 bases at V and 7 bases at J, with 14 bases between. Germline V lookup: CDR1 MNHEY, CDR2 SVGAGI. The CDR3 consists of 15 residues. CDR3 protein: CASSYGLRGGGELFF. CDR3 in DNA: TGTGCCAGCAGTTACGGGCTTAGGGGGGGCGGGGAGCTGTTTTTT.

This clonotype has just a few counts. The rearrangement links TRBV11-2 to TRBJ1-1; D is unresolved. Trimming left V 1 base short and J 1 base short, with 13 bases between. The CDR3 covers 16 residues. Germline V gene sequence: CDR1 SGHAT, CDR2 FQNNGV. CDR3 region: CASSLGPGRQNTEAFF. The CDR3 DNA follows: TGTGCCAGCAGCTTAGGCCCAGGCAGGCAGAACACTGAAGCTTTCTTT.

This clonotype was observed at least ten times. V usage is TRBV3-1 and J usage is TRBJ2-2; D is unclear. Trimming left V 0 bases short and J 6 bases short, with 8 bases between. There are 14 residues in the CDR3. Germline CDR1 is LGHDT and CDR2 is YNNKEL (reference sequence). CDR3 protein: CASSQDRYAGELFF. The DNA for the CDR3 is TGTGCCAGCAGCCAAGATAGGTACGCCGGGGAGCTGTTTTTT.

This clonotype was picked up a small number of times. The chain uses TRBV7-6 and TRBJ2-1; 12 bases agree with TRBD2. V lost 3 bases to trimming and J lost 7 bases; unmatched junction nucleotides: 7. This CDR3 has 16 residues. Germline V gene data show CDR1 as SGHVS and CDR2 as FNYEAQ. CDR3 sequence reads: CASSFLAGGPGNEQFF. For the CDR3, the DNA is TGTGCCAGCAGCTTTCTAGCGGGGGGGCCGGGGAATGAGCAGTTCTTC.

This clonotype has a count of ten or more. V is TRBV12-3 or TRBV12-4 and J is TRBJ1-3; perhaps TRBD1 as D (6 bases). The CDR3 covers 15 residues. The V end lost 0 bases, the J end lost 4 bases, and 10 bases lay between the germline ends. CDR3: CASSLASGTGNTIYF. The DNA of the CDR3 is TGTGCCAGCAGTTTAGCGTCAGGGACAGGAAACACCATATATTTT.

This clonotype has a count of ten or more. The V call is TRBV20-1, the J call TRBJ2-3; unclear D gene. The germline CDR1 and CDR2 sequences are DFQATT and SNEGSKA (reference sequence). Trimming removed 3 bases at V and 0 bases at J, with 10 bases between. The CDR3 is 14 residues long. In nucleotides, the CDR3 is TGCAGTGCTAGGCGCGGCGGAAGCACAGATACGCAGTATTTT. Protein: CSARRGGSTDTQYF.